These 2 T cell receptor beta chains originate from one sample sequenced in a study of cytomegalovirus exposure and HLA in healthy donors. PCR amplification relied on 60 Vbeta primers (plus 13 Jbeta primers). Sequencing was performed with immunoSEQ multiplex PCR; in TCRdb, only in-frame clones are kept and a portion is missing. The sample lists over 80,000 clones; approximately 64% were seen once. Specimen: PBMCs. The source of these receptors is a boy aged 5-17 years in good health and CMV-seropositive.

This chain connects TRBV28 to TRBJ1-2; 7 bases match TRBD1. CDR1 and CDR2 from the germline V gene are MDHEN and SYDVKM. The CDR3 covers 16 residues. The ends lost 5 bases at V and 0 bases at J; junction bases unmatched: 9. The CDR3 DNA follows: TGTGCCAGCAGTGTAACCAGGGGGATCGCTAACTATGGCTACACCTTC. This translates into CASSVTRGIANYGYTF.

This clone was seen only a few times. This chain joins TRBV6-5 and TRBJ2-7; 7 bases fit TRBD1. The germline CDR1 and CDR2 sequences are MNHEY and SVGAGI. The CDR3 runs 16 residues. The junction had 12 bases not matched to a gene; V was cut back by 0 bases and J by 7 bases. CDR3 sequence: CASSYSLETGTKEQYF. The CDR3 nucleotides are TGTGCCAGCAGTTACTCGCTCGAGACAGGGACGAAAGAGCAGTACTTC.